This T cell receptor (beta chain) was identified during a study of control samples from healthy donors and cancer patients (dated by TCRdb to 2019 to 2021). About this clone: Its antigen remains undetermined. One base away there is no much larger clone; base qualities are not given.

Libraries were prepared through the immunoSEQ multiplex PCR assay. Held by TCRdb, this immuneACCESS table contains in-frame sequences only and omits some clones. Under half of the omission traces to an unresolved V gene where checked; the cause of the rest is unknown. The table for this sample lists about 70,000 clones; about 80% of them were counted only once. Clones ranked in the top ten supply about 26% of the sample. Based on the germline V gene (reference sequence), the CDR1 and CDR2 sequences are MNHNY and SVGAGI. V was cut back by 2 bases and J by 8 bases, leaving a gap of 10 bases between them. The CDR3 measures 13 amino acids from cysteine to phenylalanine. The only DNA kept is the CDR3, 39 bases in frame from the first base.

The chain links TRBV6-6 with TRBJ1-3, with an unclear D gene assignment. The sequenced sample was blood. The sequence derives from a man over 45 in good health. The sequence in DNA is TGTGCCAGCAGTTACAGGCAGTTGGACACCATATATTTT. It encodes CASSYRQLDTIYF.